This TCR beta chain was profiled in a study of cytomegalovirus exposure and HLA in healthy donors. The CDR3 has 15 residues. V lost 5 bases and J lost 1, with 15 bases in between. Germline loops: CDR1 SGHDT, CDR2 YYEEEE. Vbeta (60) and Jbeta (13) primers were used in the PCR. The protocol was immunoSEQ multiplex PCR, while the TCRdb copy is restricted to in-frame clones and leaves out a portion. The sample consists of some 80,000 clones, 60% to 85% of them appearing once. This chain connects TRBV5-6 to TRBJ1-1, with D maybe TRBD1 (6 bases). Sequenced input: PBMCs. The sequence came from a man between 35 and 55 years old in good health and CMV-seronegative. DNA for the CDR3: TGTGCCAGCAGGCCGCTCCAACAGGGGAACACTGAAGCTTTCTTT. Its protein is CASRPLQQGNTEAFF.